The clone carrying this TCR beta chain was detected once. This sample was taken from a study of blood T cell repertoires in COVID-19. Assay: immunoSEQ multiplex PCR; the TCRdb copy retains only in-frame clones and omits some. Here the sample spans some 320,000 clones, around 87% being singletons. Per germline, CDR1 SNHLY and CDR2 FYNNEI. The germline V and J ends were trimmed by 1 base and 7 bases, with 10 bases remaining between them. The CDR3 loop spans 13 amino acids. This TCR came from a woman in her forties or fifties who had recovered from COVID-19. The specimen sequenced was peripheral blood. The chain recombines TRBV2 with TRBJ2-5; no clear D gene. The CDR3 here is CASSEGQRGTQYF. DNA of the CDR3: TGTGCCAGCAGTGAAGGCCAAAGAGGGACCCAGTACTTC.